The rows below give T cell receptor beta chains drawn from one sample of a study of cytomegalovirus exposure and HLA in healthy donors. TCRdb's copy holds only in-frame clones and misses some; the assay was immunoSEQ multiplex PCR. The data show more than 95,000 clones, roughly 77% seen once. The source material was PBMCs. Receptor source: a woman in her twenties or thirties in good health and CMV-seronegative. CDR3s include the opening cysteine and the closing phenylalanine or tryptophan. A D gene is named only where the DNA matches it firmly.

CASSSGTSGSGETQYF | TGCGCCAGCAGCTCGGGGACTAGCGGGAGTGGGGAGACCCAGTACTTC | TRBV5-1 | TRBD2 | TRBJ2-5
CACSRGNNEQFF | TGTGCCTGCTCCAGGGGGAACAATGAGCAGTTCTTC | TRBV30 | TRBD1 | TRBJ2-1
CASSLSPAGVDYNEQFF | TGTGCCAGCAGCTTATCCCCAGCGGGAGTTGATTACAATGAGCAGTTCTTC | TRBV11-3 | TRBD2 | TRBJ2-1
CASSPRNRTIFNYGYTF | TGTGCTAGCAGCCCACGAAATCGGACTATATTCAACTATGGCTACACCTTC | TRBV7-7 | . | TRBJ1-2
CAWSGGYRNTIYF | TGTGCCTGGAGTGGCGGGTATCGGAACACCATATATTTT | TRBV30 | . | TRBJ1-3
CAIPPAGDGDTQYF | TGTGCCATCCCGCCGGCGGGGGACGGGGATACGCAGTATTTT | TRBV2 | TRBD2 | TRBJ2-3
CASSPSRVPGRSHEQYF | TGTGCCAGCAGCCCCTCGCGGGTGCCGGGGAGGTCGCACGAGCAGTACTTC | TRBV11-2 | . | TRBJ2-7
CASSLWPRGEAFF | TGTGCCAGCAGTTTATGGCCCAGGGGTGAAGCTTTCTTT | TRBV27 | . | TRBJ1-1
CASSYSWTGNTGELFF | TGTGCCAGCAGTTACTCGTGGACAGGGAACACCGGGGAGCTGTTTTTT | TRBV6-5 | TRBD1 | TRBJ2-2
CASSLGGTSGEQYF | TGTGCCAGCAGCTTAGGAGGGACTAGCGGAGAGCAGTACTTC | TRBV7-9 | TRBD2 | TRBJ2-7
CASSVGLQGGGYTF | TGTGCCAGCAGCGTAGGGTTACAGGGGGGTGGCTACACCTTC | TRBV9 | TRBD1 | TRBJ1-2
CASSQTIPGGRTDTQYF | TGTGCCAGTAGTCAAACGATACCAGGGGGCAGGACAGATACGCAGTATTTT | TRBV19 | TRBD1 | TRBJ2-3
CASSSGTGGAYEQYF | TGTGCCAGCAGCTCGGGGACAGGTGGAGCCTACGAGCAGTACTTC | TRBV7-9 | TRBD1 | TRBJ2-7
CASSQTTSGSNEQYF | TGTGCCAGCAGCCAGACGACTAGCGGGAGTAACGAGCAGTACTTC | TRBV4-2 | TRBD2 | TRBJ2-7